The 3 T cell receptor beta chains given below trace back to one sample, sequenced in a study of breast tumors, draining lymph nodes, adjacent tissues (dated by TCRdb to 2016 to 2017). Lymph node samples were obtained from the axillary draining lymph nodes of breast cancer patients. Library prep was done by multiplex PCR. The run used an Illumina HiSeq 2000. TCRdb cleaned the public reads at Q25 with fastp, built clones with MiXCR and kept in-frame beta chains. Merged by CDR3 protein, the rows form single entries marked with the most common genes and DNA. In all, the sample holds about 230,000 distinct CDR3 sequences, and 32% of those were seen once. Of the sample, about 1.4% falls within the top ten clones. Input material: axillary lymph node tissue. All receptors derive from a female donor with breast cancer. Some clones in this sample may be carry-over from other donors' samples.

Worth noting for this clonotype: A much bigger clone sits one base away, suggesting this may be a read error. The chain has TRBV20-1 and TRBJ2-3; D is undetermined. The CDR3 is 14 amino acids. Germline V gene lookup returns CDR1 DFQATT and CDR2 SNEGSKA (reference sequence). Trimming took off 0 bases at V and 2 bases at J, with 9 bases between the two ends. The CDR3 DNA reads TGCAGTGCTAGAGATGCCGGGCACACAGATACGCAGTATTTT. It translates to CSARDAGHTDTQYF.

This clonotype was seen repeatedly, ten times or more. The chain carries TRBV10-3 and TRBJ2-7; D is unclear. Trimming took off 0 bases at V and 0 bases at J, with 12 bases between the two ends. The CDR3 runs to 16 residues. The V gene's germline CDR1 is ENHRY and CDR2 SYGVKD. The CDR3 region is CAISESGGTSSYEQYF. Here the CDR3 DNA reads TGTGCCATCAGTGAGTCAGGCGGAACGAGCTCCTACGAGCAGTACTTC.

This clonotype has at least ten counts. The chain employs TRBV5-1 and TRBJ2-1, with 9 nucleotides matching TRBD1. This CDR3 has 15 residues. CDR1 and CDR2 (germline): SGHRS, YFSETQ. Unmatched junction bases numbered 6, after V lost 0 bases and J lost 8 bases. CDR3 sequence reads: CASSLDRGLLYEQFF. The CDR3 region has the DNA TGCGCCAGCAGCTTGGACAGGGGGCTTTTGTATGAGCAGTTCTTC.